This T cell receptor beta chain was sequenced in a study of preoperative IRX-2 immunotherapy in early breast cancer. TCRdb keeps only in-frame clones here, not all; method: immunoSEQ multiplex PCR. The sample includes about 24,000 clones, roughly 90% of them seen just once. The treatment here: preoperative locoregional IRX-2 cytokine immunotherapy. Patients received preoperative, locoregional IRX-2 cytokine immunotherapy in a phase Ib study. The sequencing used tumor tissue, collected after IRX-2 immunotherapy. The sequence was collected from a human donor with breast cancer.

CDR3 sequence: CASSSGPTARDQPQHF. The CDR3 DNA is TGTGCCAGCAGCTCTGGACCGACAGCGCGCGATCAGCCCCAGCATTTT. The genes are TRBV7-9 and TRBJ1-5; the D gene is possibly TRBD1 (5 bases). This CDR3 spans 16 amino acids. V was pared by 4 bases and J by 5 bases, with 18 bases between. Germline CDR1 reads SEHNR; CDR2 reads FQNEAQ (reference sequence).